This entry lists 15 T cell receptor beta chains sequenced from one sample in a study of cytomegalovirus exposure and HLA in healthy donors. The PCR employed 60 Vbeta primers together with 13 Jbeta primers. The method was immunoSEQ multiplex PCR; TCRdb's version includes in-frame clones alone and lacks a portion of them. This repertoire shows roughly 90,000 clones, around 90% found once; its top ten account for around 2.5%. Sequenced sample: PBMCs. The origin of the receptors is a man aged 18-30 years in good health and CMV-seronegative.

The chain has TRBV11-2 and TRBJ2-5; D is unresolved. Trimming left V 1 base short and J 3 bases short, with 6 bases between. The germline V gene encodes CDR1 SGHAT and CDR2 FQNNGV. The CDR3 contains 13 residues. CDR3 protein: CASSLAEKETQYF. DNA for the CDR3: TGTGCCAGCAGCTTAGCCGAGAAAGAGACCCAGTACTTC.

The chain couples TRBV6-6 to TRBJ2-2, with D tentatively TRBD1 (5 bases). With 4 bases removed from V and 8 bases from J, the gap between germline ends came to 11 bases. The CDR3 loop spans 13 amino acids. Germline values: CDR1 MNHNY, CDR2 SVGAGI (reference sequence). The CDR3, as DNA: TGTGCCAGCAGTTCGCGACCAGGGGGGGAGCTGTTTTTT. Protein product: CASSSRPGGELFF.

The chain employs TRBV29-1 and TRBJ2-3; 8 bases line up with TRBD2. Germline CDR1 is SQVTM and CDR2 is ANQGSEA. This CDR3 contains 15 residues. J lost 5 bases, V lost 8 bases, and 15 bases had no gene match. The CDR3 is CSTERSGLVGDTQYF. CDR3 DNA: TGCAGCACAGAGAGGTCGGGACTAGTGGGAGATACGCAGTATTTT.

The chain combines TRBV9 with TRBJ2-5; 9 bases fit TRBD1. V lost 0 bases and J lost 5; bases outside the gene matches: 5. CDR3 size: 15 residues. Germline V gene lookup returns CDR1 SGDLS and CDR2 YYNGEE. The CDR3 is CASSVVGTGSETQYF. Written as DNA, the CDR3 is TGTGCCAGCAGCGTAGTGGGGACAGGGTCTGAGACCCAGTACTTC.

This chain joins TRBV7-9 and TRBJ1-2, with TRBD1 matching over 9 bases. Trimming at V came to 4 bases and at J to 8 bases, leaving 5 bases not matched to a gene. Germline loops: CDR1 SEHNR, CDR2 FQNEAQ (reference sequence). CDR3 length: 13 residues. The CDR3 protein is CASSSTGGYGYTF. The CDR3 bases are TGTGCCAGCAGCTCGACAGGGGGTTACGGCTACACCTTC. The full variable domain, rest sourced from reference TRBV7-9 and TRBJ1-2, is DTGVSQNPRHKITKRGQNVTFRCDPISEHNRLYWYRQTLGQGPEFLTYFQNEAQLEKSRLLSDRFSAERPKGSFSTLEIQRTEQGDSAMYLCASSSTGGYGYTFGSGTRLTVV.

The chain links TRBV19 to TRBJ1-5; TRBD1 aligns across 7 bases. Trimming removed 6 bases from V and 1 base from J; junction bases left unmatched: 6. From germline, CDR1 is LNHDA and CDR2 SQIVND (reference sequence). This CDR3 is built from 15 residues. In nucleotides, the CDR3 is TGTGCCAGTAGAACCAAGGGACAGAGCAATCAGCCCCAGCATTTT. The encoded protein is CASRTKGQSNQPQHF. The full variable domain, rest sourced from reference TRBV19 and TRBJ1-5, is DGGITQSPKYLFRKEGQNVTLSCEQNLNHDAMYWYRQDPGQGLRLIYYSQIVNDFQKGDIAEGYSVSREKKESFPLTVTSAQKNPTAFYLCASRTKGQSNQPQHFGDGTRLSIL.

CDR3 in amino acids: CASSRTSGRASTDTQYF. The CDR3 coding sequence is TGTGCCAGCAGCCGGACTAGCGGGAGGGCTAGCACAGATACGCAGTATTTT. The chain employs TRBV28 and TRBJ2-3; 15 nucleotides line up with TRBD2. With 6 bases clipped from V and 0 bases from J, the junction kept 4 bases outside the gene matches. Per the germline V gene, CDR1 is MDHEN and CDR2 is SYDVKM. The CDR3 runs to 17 residues.

This sequence joins TRBV5-1 and TRBJ2-1; 8 bases match TRBD2. The CDR3 has 14 residues. Trimming cost V 7 bases and J 5 bases; bases outside gene matches: 8. Germline loops: CDR1 SGHRS, CDR2 YFSETQ. Here the CDR3 reads CASGAGGGHNEQFF. The CDR3 nucleotides are TGCGCCAGCGGGGCGGGAGGCGGACACAATGAGCAGTTCTTC.

The CDR3 nucleotides are TGTGCCAGCAGCTGGACTAGGAGCTATAATTCACCCCTCCACTTT. It specifies CASSWTRSYNSPLHF. The gene calls are TRBV5-5 and TRBJ1-6; D is uncertain. Trimming took off 3 bases at V and 3 bases at J, with 10 bases between the two ends. The CDR3 is 15 residues long. Looked up from germline, CDR1 is SGHKS and CDR2 is YYEKEE (reference sequence).

V is TRBV5-4 and J is TRBJ2-1; possible D gene TRBD2, 6 bases. The V end was cut by 3 bases, the J end by 0 bases, with 13 bases between. Germline V gives CDR1 SGHNT, CDR2 YYREEE (reference sequence). The CDR3 runs 16 residues. The CDR3 region has the DNA TGTGCCAGCAGCTACCAAGCGGGCATCTCCTACAATGAGCAGTTCTTC. As protein: CASSYQAGISYNEQFF. The variable domain in full, completed from reference TRBV5-4 and TRBJ2-1, reads ETGVTQSPTHLIKTRGQQVTLRCSSQSGHNTVSWYQQALGQGPQFIFQYYREEENGRGNFPPRFSGLQFPNYSSELNVNALELDDSALYLCASSYQAGISYNEQFFGPGTRLTVL.

This chain links TRBV28 with TRBJ1-4, with D uncertain. Germline V lookup: CDR1 MDHEN, CDR2 SYDVKM. The V and J ends lost 6 bases and 3 bases respectively, with 17 bases between them. The CDR3 sequence is 16 residues long. CDR3 DNA sequence: TGTGCCAGCAGCCACCCCTTTGGCGGGGCTAATGAAAAACTGTTTTTT. Protein: CASSHPFGGANEKLFF. The whole variable domain, filled in from reference TRBV28 and TRBJ1-4, reads DVKVTQSSRYLVKRTGEKVFLECVQDMDHENMFWYRQDPGLGLRLIYFSYDVKMKEKGDIPEGYSVSREKKERFSLILESASTNQTSMYLCASSHPFGGANEKLFFGSGTQLSVL.

V gene TRBV7-3 combines with J gene TRBJ2-3; 7 bases line up with TRBD1. The germline V gene has CDR1 SGHTA and CDR2 FQGTGA. This CDR3 has 15 residues. J gave up 2 bases and V 2 bases, and 4 bases lay outside the gene matches. CDR3: CASSLSGTVTDTQYF. CDR3 coding DNA: TGTGCCAGCAGCTTATCCGGGACAGTCACAGATACGCAGTATTTT.

The J gene is TRBJ2-4, the V gene TRBV28; 9 nucleotides agree with TRBD1. Germline assignment: CDR1 MDHEN and CDR2 SYDVKM. The trim removed 5 bases at V and 1 base at J, leaving 6 bases unmatched. This CDR3 has 16 residues. The CDR3 spells CASSQQGALAKNIQYF. In DNA form, the CDR3 reads TGTGCCAGCAGTCAACAGGGGGCGCTGGCCAAAAACATTCAGTACTTC.

The chain combines TRBV29-1 with TRBJ1-2; 7 bases map to TRBD1. Germline loops: CDR1 SQVTM, CDR2 ANQGSEA. The CDR3 extends over 12 amino acids. The J segment lost 8 bases and the V segment lost 6 bases, leaving 9 bases of the junction unmatched. The CDR3 protein is CSVFRDRVGYTF. The CDR3 nucleotides read TGCAGCGTCTTCCGGGACAGAGTCGGCTACACCTTC.

This sequence joins TRBV7-8 and TRBJ1-5, with 8 bases aligning to TRBD1. CDR1 is SGHVS, CDR2 FQNEAQ, per germline. With V trimmed by 5 bases and J by 6 bases, 6 bases remained unmatched. The CDR3 length is 14 residues. The chain's CDR3 is CASSVDRGGQPQHF. The DNA of the CDR3 is TGTGCCAGCAGCGTCGACAGGGGAGGTCAGCCCCAGCATTTT.